This TCR beta chain was captured in a study of shared clonotypes between healthy human individuals. Study outcomes and limitations: In the sorted subsets, rarefaction showed sequencing was incomplete despite large depth.

On this clone: Its target is not known.

Deep was the level at which the assay was run. Assay used: immunoSEQ multiplex PCR; TCRdb lists only in-frame clones, some missing. The table shows over a million clones, with more than 75% occurring only once. The V end was cut by 4 bases, the J end by 4 bases, with 11 bases between. The CDR3 is made up of 13 amino acids. The germline V gene encodes CDR1 SGHRS and CDR2 YFSETQ. This chain links TRBV5-1 with TRBJ1-1; D might be TRBD1 (5 bases). The source material was memory CD4+ T cells from PBMCs. Noted subset: CD45RA-negative fraction. The sequence derives from a man between 18 and 29 years old in good health. Some clones in this sample may be carry-over from other donors' samples. The CDR3 DNA reads as TGCGCCAGCAGCCCCGGACACCCCACTGAAGCTTTCTTT. Its protein is CASSPGHPTEAFF. Looking up the rest from reference TRBV5-1 and TRBJ1-1 gives the full variable domain: KAGVTQTPRYLIKTRGQQVTLSCSPISGHRSVSWYQQTPGQGLQFLFEYFSETQRNKGNFPGRFSGRQFSNSRSEMNVSTLELGDSALYLCASSPGHPTEAFFGQGTRLTVV.